The T cell receptor beta chain under discussion was sequenced for a study of CD8 T cells in Susac syndrome. The study, taken as a whole, reports: A relatively small number of individuals underwent TCR sequencing and HLA analysis.

It was negative isolation that provided the CD8+ and CD4+ T cells, whereas TEMRA cells were enriched by FACS. The CDR3 extends over 15 amino acids. Random hexamers were used to reverse transcribe an amount of roughly 0.45 to 1 ug RNA. MiXCR was run by TCRdb on the immunoSEQ multiplex PCR reads, yielding one entry per CDR3 protein. The sample carries under 200,000 distinct CDR3 sequences, approximately 94% recorded once. Concerning this clonotype: No antigen is known for it.

Sequenced sample: CD4+ T cells from PBMCs. This TCR was sampled from a human donor with Susac syndrome. The rearrangement uses TRBV1 and TRBJ2-3; the table names TRBD2, a call not compared with the DNA. TRBV1 is deemed a pseudogene. Here the CDR3 reads CTSSRTRVCTDTQYF. CDR3 coding DNA: TGCACCAGCAGCCGGACTAGGGTCTGCACAGATACGCAGTATTTT.